This T cell receptor (beta chain) originates from a study of Graves' ophthalmopathy and Graves' hyperthyroidism. Study-wide points: Its predictions of ophthalmopathy progression gave the model 60% to 71% sensitivity and 72.22% specificity.

Amplification of TCR beta CDR3 regions used RNA transcripts. An initial RT-PCR round employing HTBI primers preceded a second-round multiplex PCR. Using its own MiXCR run on the multiplex PCR reads, TCRdb lists one record per CDR3 protein. The sample comprises 400,000 or so distinct CDR3 sequences, 15% of which are singletons, and approximately 7% rests with the top ten. A remark on this clonotype: Its target is unknown.

The PBMCs used were ones drawn from approximately 10 ml of fresh peripheral blood. Trimming left V 3 bases short and J 1 base short, with 9 bases between. The CDR3 is 14 amino acids. V is TRBV12-3 or TRBV12-4 and J is TRBJ1-1; D is ambiguous. The source of this sequence is a woman aged 18-35 years with stable Graves' hyperthyroidism. Material for sequencing was peripheral blood. The CDR3 coding sequence is TGTGCCAGCAGTTTCCCCCTAACGAACACTGAAGCTTTCTTT. This sequence encodes CASSFPLTNTEAFF.